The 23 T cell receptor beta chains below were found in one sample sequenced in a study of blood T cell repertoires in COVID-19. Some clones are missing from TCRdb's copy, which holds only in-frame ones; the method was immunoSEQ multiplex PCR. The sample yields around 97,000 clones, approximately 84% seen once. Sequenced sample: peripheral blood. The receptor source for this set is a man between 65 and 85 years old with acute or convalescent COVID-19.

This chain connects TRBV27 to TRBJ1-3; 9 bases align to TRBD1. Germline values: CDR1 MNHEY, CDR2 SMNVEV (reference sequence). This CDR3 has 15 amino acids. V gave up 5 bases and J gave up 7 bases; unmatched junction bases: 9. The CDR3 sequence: CASSIWDRDINTIYF. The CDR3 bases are TGTGCCAGCAGTATCTGGGACAGGGATATTAACACCATATATTTT.

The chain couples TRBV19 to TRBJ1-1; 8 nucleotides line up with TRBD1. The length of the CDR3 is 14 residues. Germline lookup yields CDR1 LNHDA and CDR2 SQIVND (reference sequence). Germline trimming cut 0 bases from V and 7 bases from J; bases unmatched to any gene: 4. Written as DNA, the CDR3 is TGTGCCAGTAGTATAGATAACAGGGGGTTTGAAGCTTTCTTT. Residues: CASSIDNRGFEAFF.

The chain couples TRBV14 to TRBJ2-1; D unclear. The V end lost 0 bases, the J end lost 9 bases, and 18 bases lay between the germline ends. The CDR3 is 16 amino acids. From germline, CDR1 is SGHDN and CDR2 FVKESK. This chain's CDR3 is CASSQDNFGPSPEQFF. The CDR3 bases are TGTGCCAGCAGCCAAGATAACTTCGGTCCTTCGCCTGAGCAGTTCTTC.

The CDR3 reads CASASYQPQHF. CDR3 DNA: TGTGCCAGCGCTAGTTATCAGCCCCAGCATTTT. J is TRBJ1-5 and V is TRBV28; D uncertain. Germline assignment: CDR1 MDHEN and CDR2 SYDVKM. Trimming shortened V by 8 bases and J by 5 bases, and 7 bases separated the two germline ends. The CDR3 spans 11 residues.

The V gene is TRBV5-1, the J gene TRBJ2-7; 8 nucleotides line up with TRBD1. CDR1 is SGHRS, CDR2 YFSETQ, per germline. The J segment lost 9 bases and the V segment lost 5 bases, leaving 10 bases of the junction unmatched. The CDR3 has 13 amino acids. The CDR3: CASSITGGTGQYF. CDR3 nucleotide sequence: TGCGCCAGCAGTATTACAGGGGGAACCGGGCAGTACTTC. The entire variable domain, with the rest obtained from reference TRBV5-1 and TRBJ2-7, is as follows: KAGVTQTPRYLIKTRGQQVTLSCSPISGHRSVSWYQQTPGQGLQFLFEYFSETQRNKGNFPGRFSGRQFSNSRSEMNVSTLELGDSALYLCASSITGGTGQYFGPGTRLTVT.

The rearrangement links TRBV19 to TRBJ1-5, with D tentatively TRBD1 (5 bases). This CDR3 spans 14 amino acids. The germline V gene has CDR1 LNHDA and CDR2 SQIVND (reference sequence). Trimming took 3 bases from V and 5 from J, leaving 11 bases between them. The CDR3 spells CASSMAQVYQPQHF. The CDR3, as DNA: TGTGCCAGTAGTATGGCACAGGTGTATCAGCCCCAGCATTTT.

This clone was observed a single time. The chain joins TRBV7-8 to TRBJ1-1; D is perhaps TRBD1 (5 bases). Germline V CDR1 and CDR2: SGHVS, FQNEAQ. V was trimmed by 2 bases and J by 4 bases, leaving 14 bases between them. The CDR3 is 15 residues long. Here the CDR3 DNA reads TGTGCCAGCAGCTTACAGGGTCGTGGGCCCACTGAAGCTTTCTTT. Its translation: CASSLQGRGPTEAFF.

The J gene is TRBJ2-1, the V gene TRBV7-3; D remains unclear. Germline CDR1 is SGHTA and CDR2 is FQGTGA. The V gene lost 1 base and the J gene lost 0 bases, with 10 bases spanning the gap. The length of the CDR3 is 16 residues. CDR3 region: CASSLRAAYSYNEQFF. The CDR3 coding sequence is TGTGCCAGCAGCTTAAGGGCAGCCTACTCCTACAATGAGCAGTTCTTC.

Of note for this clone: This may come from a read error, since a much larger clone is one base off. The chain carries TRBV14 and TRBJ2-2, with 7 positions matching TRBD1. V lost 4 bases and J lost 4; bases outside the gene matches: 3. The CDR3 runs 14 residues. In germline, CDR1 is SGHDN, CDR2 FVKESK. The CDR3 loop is CASSRGQITGELFF. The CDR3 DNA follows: TGTGCCAGCAGCCGGGGACAGATCACCGGGGAGCTGTTTTTT.

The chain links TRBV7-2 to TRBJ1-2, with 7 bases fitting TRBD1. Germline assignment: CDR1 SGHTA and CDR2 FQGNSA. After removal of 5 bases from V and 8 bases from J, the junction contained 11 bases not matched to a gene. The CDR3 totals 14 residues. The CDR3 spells CASSPRQGMEGYTF. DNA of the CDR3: TGTGCCAGCAGCCCCCGACAGGGTATGGAGGGCTACACCTTC.

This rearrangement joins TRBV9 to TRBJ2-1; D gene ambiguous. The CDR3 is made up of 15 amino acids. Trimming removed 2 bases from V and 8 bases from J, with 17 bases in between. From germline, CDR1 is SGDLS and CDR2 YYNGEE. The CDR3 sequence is CASSVNSRIAYEQFF. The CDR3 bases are TGTGCCAGCAGCGTTAACTCTAGGATCGCGTATGAGCAGTTCTTC.

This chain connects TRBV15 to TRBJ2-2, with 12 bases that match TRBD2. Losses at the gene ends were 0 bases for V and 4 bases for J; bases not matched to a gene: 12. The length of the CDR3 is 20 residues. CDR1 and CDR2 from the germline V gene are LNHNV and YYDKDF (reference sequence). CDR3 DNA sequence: TGTGCCACCAGCAGAGATTACGGTCAGACTAGCGGGAGTTCCACCGGGGAGCTGTTTTTT. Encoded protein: CATSRDYGQTSGSSTGELFF.

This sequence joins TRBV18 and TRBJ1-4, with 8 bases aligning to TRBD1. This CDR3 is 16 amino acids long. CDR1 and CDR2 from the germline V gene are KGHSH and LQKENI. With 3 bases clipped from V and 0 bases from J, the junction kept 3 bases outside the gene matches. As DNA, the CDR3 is TGTGCCAGCTCACCGACAGGGGCCTCAACTAATGAAAAACTGTTTTTT. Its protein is CASSPTGASTNEKLFF.

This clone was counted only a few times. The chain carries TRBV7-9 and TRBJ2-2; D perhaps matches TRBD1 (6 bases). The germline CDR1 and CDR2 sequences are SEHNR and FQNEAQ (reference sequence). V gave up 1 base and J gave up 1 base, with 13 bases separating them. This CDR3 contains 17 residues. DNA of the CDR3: TGTGCCAGCAGCTTAGTATTTGGGACAAAGAACACCGGGGAGCTGTTTTTT. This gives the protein CASSLVFGTKNTGELFF.

CDR3 coding DNA: TGTGCCAGCAGCCTAATCCATGAGAGGGGAGGAGGGGACTACACCTTC. This translates into CASSLIHERGGGDYTF. V gene TRBV4-2 combines with J gene TRBJ1-2; a possible D gene is TRBD1 (5 bases). Per germline, CDR1 LGHNA and CDR2 YNFKEQ. Trimming removed 4 bases at V and 10 bases at J, with 25 bases between. This CDR3 comprises 16 residues.

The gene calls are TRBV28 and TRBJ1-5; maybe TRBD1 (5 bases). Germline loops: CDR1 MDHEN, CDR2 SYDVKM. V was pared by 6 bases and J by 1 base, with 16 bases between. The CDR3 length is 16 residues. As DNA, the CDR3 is TGTGCCAGCAGGTACATTGGGGGGGGGAGCAATCAGCCCCAGCATTTT. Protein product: CASRYIGGGSNQPQHF.

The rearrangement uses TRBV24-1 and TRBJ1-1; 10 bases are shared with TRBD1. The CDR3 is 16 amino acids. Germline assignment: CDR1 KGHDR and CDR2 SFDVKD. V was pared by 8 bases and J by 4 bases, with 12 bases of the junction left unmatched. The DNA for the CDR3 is TGTGCCACCACCCCGAAGTGGGGACAGGGGTGCACTGAAGCTTTCTTT. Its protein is CATTPKWGQGCTEAFF.

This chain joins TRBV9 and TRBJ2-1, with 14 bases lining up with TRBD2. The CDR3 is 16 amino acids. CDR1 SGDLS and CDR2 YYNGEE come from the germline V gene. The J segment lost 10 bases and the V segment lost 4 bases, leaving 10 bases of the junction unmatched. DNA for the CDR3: TGTGCCAGCAGCCCCGCGGCGACTAGCGGGGGGGAGGAGCAGTTCTTC. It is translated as CASSPAATSGGEEQFF. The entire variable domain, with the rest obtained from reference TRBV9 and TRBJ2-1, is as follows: DSGVTQTPKHLITATGQRVTLRCSPRSGDLSVYWYQQSLDQGLQFLIQYYNGEERAKGNILERFSAQQFPDLHSELNLSSLELGDSALYFCASSPAATSGGEEQFFGPGTRLTVL.

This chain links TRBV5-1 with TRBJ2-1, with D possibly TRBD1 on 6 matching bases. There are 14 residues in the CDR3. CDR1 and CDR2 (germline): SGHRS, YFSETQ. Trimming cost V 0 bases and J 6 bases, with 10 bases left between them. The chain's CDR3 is CASSLGQEVNEQFF. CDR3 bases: TGCGCCAGCAGCTTGGGACAGGAGGTCAATGAGCAGTTCTTC.

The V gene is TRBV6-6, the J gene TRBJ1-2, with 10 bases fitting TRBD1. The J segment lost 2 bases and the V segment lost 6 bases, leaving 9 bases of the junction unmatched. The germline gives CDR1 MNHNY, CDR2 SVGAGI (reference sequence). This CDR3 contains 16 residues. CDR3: CASSQGTGALNYGYTF. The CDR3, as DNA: TGTGCCAGCAGCCAAGGGACAGGGGCCTTGAACTATGGCTACACCTTC.

The CDR3 DNA is TGTGCCAGCAGCGCCACCGGGACAGGGGGCTACGAGCAGTACTTC. Translating it yields CASSATGTGGYEQYF. The chain has TRBV25-1 and TRBJ2-7; 11 bases line up with TRBD1. Germline loops: CDR1 MGHDK, CDR2 SYGVNS. This CDR3 comprises 15 residues. V dropped 6 bases and J dropped 3; count of bases not matched to a gene: 7.

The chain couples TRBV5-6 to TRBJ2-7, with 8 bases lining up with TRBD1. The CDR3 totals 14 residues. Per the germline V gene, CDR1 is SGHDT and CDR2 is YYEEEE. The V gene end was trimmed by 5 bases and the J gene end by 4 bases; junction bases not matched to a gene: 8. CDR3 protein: CASSDRGYLYEQYF. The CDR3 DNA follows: TGTGCCAGCAGTGACAGGGGATATTTATACGAGCAGTACTTC.

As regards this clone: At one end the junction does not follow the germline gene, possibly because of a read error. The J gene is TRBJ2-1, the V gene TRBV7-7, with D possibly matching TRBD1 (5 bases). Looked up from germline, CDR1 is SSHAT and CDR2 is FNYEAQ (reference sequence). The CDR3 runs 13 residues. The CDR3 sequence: CASSLDSYNEQFF. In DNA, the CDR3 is TGTGCTAGCAGCTTAGACAGCTACAATGAGCAGTTCTTC.